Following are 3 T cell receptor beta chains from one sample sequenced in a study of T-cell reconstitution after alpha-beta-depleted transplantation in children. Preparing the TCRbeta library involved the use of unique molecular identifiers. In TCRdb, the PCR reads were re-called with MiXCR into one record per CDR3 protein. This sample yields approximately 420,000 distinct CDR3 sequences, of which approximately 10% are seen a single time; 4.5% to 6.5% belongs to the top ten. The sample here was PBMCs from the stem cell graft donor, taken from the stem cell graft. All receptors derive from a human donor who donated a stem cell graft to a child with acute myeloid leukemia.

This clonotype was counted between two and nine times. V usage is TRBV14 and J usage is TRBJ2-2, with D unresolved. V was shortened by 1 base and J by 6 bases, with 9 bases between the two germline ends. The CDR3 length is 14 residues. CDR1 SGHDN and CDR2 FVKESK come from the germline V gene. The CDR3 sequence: CASSQVNRAGELFF. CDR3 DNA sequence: TGTGCCAGCAGCCAAGTAAACAGAGCCGGGGAGCTGTTTTTT.

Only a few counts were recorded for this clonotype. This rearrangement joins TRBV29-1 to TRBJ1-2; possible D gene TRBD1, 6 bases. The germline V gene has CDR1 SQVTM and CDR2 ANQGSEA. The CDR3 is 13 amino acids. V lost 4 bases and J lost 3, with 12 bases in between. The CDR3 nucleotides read TGCAGCGTTGTAGCGGGACAACACTATGGCTACACCTTC. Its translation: CSVVAGQHYGYTF.

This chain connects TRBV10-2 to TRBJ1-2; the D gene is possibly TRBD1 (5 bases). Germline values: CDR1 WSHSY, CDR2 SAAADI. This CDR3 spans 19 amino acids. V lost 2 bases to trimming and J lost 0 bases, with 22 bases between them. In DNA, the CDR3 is TGCGCCAGCAGTGAGAGGCTTGGTTCAGGGCATGCAGCTAACTATGGCTACACCTTC. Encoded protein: CASSERLGSGHAANYGYTF.